These 4 T cell receptor beta chains were sequenced from one sample in a study of blood T cell repertoires in COVID-19. Generated by immunoSEQ multiplex PCR, the TCRdb table keeps only in-frame clones and is missing some. Here the sample spans some 140,000 clones, about 76% being singletons. Sequenced material: peripheral blood. The receptor source for this set is a woman in her sixties or seventies with active or convalescent COVID-19.

The CDR3, as DNA: TGTGCCAGTAGTATAGGTCAATTTGAGACCCAGTACTTC. Translation: CASSIGQFETQYF. The chain has TRBV19 and TRBJ2-5; D unclear. CDR3 length equals 13 residues. Germline CDR1 is LNHDA and CDR2 is SQIVND (reference sequence). With 1 base removed from V and 5 bases from J, the gap between germline ends came to 8 bases.

The V and J genes are TRBV7-2 and TRBJ1-1; D remains unclear. The CDR3 contains 16 residues. The germline gives CDR1 SGHTA, CDR2 FQGNSA. With 1 base removed from V and 4 bases from J, the gap between germline ends came to 16 bases. The CDR3 sequence is CASSLVVGGDGTEAFF. As DNA, the CDR3 is TGTGCCAGCAGCTTAGTGGTGGGTGGAGATGGCACTGAAGCTTTCTTT.

The gene calls are TRBV30 and TRBJ2-5, with a weak D call TRBD1 (5 bases). The germline CDR1 and CDR2 sequences are GTSNPN and SVGIG (reference sequence). Trimming cost V 0 bases and J 1 base, with 6 bases left between them. The CDR3 runs 13 residues. The CDR3 DNA sequence: TGTGCCTGGAGTGTCGACAGCCAAGAGACCCAGTACTTC. Its translation: CAWSVDSQETQYF.

The rearrangement joins TRBV11-2 to TRBJ2-2; a weak D match, TRBD2 (6 bases). From germline, CDR1 is SGHAT and CDR2 FQNNGV. The V end lost 5 bases, the J end lost 6 bases, and 13 bases lay between the germline ends. The CDR3 loop spans 14 amino acids. CDR3 protein: CASSPLLAAGELFF. CDR3 sequence (DNA): TGTGCCAGCAGCCCCCTACTAGCAGCCGGGGAGCTGTTTTTT.